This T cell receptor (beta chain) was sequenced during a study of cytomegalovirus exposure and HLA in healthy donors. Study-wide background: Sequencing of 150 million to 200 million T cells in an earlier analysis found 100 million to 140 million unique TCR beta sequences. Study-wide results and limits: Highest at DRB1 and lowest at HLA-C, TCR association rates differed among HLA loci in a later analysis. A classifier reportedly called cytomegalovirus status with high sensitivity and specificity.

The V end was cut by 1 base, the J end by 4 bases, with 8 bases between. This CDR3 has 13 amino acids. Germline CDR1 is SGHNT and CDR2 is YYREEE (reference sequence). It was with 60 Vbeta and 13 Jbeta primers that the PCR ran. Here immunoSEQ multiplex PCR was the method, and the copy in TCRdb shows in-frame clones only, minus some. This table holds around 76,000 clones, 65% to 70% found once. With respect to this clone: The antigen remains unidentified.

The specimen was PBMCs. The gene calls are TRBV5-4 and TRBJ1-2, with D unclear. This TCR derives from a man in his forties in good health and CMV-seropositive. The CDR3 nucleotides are TGTGCCAGCAGCTTGTCCCAACTCTATGGCTACACCTTC. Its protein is CASSLSQLYGYTF. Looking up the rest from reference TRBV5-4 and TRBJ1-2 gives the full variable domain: ETGVTQSPTHLIKTRGQQVTLRCSSQSGHNTVSWYQQALGQGPQFIFQYYREEENGRGNFPPRFSGLQFPNYSSELNVNALELDDSALYLCASSLSQLYGYTFGSGTRLTVV.